This entry lists 5 T cell receptor beta chains sequenced from one sample in a study of Tregs in tolerant kidney transplant recipients. Sequencing used immunoSEQ multiplex PCR; TCRdb keeps in-frame clones, though not all of them. The sample lists fewer than 80,000 clones; 98% were seen once. The sample here was Tregs from blood, taken before the transplant. The receptors originated from a human donor who received a combined kidney and bone marrow transplant.

The chain couples TRBV9 to TRBJ2-3, with D tentatively TRBD2 (6 bases). This CDR3 is built from 14 residues. Trimming removed 3 bases from V and 4 bases from J, with 12 bases in between. CDR1 and CDR2 from the germline V gene are SGDLS and YYNGEE. As DNA, the CDR3 is TGTGCCAGCAGCGGTGCGGGGATATCAGATACGCAGTATTTT. It yields the protein CASSGAGISDTQYF.

The chain carries TRBV7-6 and TRBJ2-1; TRBD1 aligns across 8 bases. The V gene's germline CDR1 is SGHVS and CDR2 FNYEAQ. With V trimmed by 8 bases and J by 9 bases, 15 bases remained unmatched. This CDR3 is built from 15 residues. CDR3 DNA sequence: TGTGCCAGCCGAAAAGAGGGCAGGGGGCTAGGTGAGCAGTTCTTC. This translates into CASRKEGRGLGEQFF.

The rearrangement joins TRBV14 to TRBJ2-1, with 10 bases fitting TRBD2. Germline lookup yields CDR1 SGHDN and CDR2 FVKESK. The CDR3 loop spans 16 amino acids. Losses at the gene ends were 3 bases for V and 5 bases for J; bases not matched to a gene: 7. For the CDR3, the DNA is TGTGCCAGCAGCCACATGCTAGCGGGGGCCCACAATGAGCAGTTCTTC. Translating gives CASSHMLAGAHNEQFF. The whole variable domain, filled in from reference TRBV14 and TRBJ2-1, reads EAGVTQFPSHSVIEKGQTVTLRCDPISGHDNLYWYRRVMGKEIKFLLHFVKESKQDESGMPNNRFLAERTGGTYSTLKVQPAELEDSGVYFCASSHMLAGAHNEQFFGPGTRLTVL.

The chain has TRBV5-6 and TRBJ2-7, with D uncertain. There are 11 residues in the CDR3. Germline assignment: CDR1 SGHDT and CDR2 YYEEEE. Trimming pared 1 base from V and 7 bases from J, leaving 6 bases between. The CDR3 nucleotides read TGTGCCAGCAGCTTGCGCAGTGAGCAGTACTTC. Amino acids: CASSLRSEQYF.

The genes are TRBV9 and TRBJ1-2; 7 bases are shared with TRBD1. Germline-derived CDR1 and CDR2 are SGDLS and YYNGEE. The CDR3 spans 14 residues. The V gene end was trimmed by 4 bases and the J gene end by 8 bases; junction bases not matched to a gene: 11. In nucleotides, the CDR3 is TGTGCCAGCAGCTTTAGACAGGGAAGTGGCGGCTACACCTTC. This encodes CASSFRQGSGGYTF.